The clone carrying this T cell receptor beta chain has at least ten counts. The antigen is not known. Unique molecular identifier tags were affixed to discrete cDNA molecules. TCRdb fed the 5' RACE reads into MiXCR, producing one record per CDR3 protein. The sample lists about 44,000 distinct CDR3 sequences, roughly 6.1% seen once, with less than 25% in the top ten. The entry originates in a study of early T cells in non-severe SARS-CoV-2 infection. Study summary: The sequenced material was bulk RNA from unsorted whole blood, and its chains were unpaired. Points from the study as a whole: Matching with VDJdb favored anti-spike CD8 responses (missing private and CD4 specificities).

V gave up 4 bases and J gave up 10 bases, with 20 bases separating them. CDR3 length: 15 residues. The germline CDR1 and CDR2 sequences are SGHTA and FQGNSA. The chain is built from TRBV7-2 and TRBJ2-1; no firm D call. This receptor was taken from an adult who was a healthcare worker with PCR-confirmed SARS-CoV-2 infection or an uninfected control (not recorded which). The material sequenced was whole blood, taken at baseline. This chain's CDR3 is CASSSFTFGLGEQFF. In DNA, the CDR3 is TGTGCCAGCAGCTCATTCACATTCGGGCTTGGGGAGCAGTTCTTC.